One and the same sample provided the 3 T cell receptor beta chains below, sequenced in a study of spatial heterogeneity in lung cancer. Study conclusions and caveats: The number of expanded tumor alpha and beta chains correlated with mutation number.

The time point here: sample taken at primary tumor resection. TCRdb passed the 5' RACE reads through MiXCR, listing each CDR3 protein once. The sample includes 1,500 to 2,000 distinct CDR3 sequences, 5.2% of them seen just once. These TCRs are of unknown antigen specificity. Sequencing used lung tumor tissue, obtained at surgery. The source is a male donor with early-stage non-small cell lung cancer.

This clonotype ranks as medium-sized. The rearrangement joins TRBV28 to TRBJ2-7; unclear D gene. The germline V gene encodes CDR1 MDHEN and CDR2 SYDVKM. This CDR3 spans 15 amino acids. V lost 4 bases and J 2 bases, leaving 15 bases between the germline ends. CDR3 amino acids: CASSSRFTKAYEQYF. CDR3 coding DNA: TGTGCCAGCAGTTCTCGGTTTACCAAAGCCTACGAGCAGTACTTC.

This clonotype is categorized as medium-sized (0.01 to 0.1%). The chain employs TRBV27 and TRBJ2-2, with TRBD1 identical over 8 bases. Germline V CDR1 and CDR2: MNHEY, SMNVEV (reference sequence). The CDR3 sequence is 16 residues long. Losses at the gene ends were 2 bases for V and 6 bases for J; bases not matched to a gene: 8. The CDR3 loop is CASSLIPGGLAGELFF. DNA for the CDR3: TGTGCCAGCAGTTTAATCCCAGGGGGCCTGGCCGGGGAGCTGTTTTTT.

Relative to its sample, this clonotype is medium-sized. CDR3 bases: TGCAGTGCTACAGGACTAGCGGGGGCTCAAGAGCAGTACTTC. Its translation: CSATGLAGAQEQYF. The chain carries TRBV20-1 and TRBJ2-7, with 13 bases aligning to TRBD2. Germline assignment: CDR1 DFQATT and CDR2 SNEGSKA (reference sequence). J gave up 7 bases and V 4 bases, and 7 bases lay outside the gene matches. There are 14 residues in the CDR3.